Shown below are 27 T cell receptor beta chains from a single sample sequenced in a study of PD-L1 blockade in urothelial cancer. Time point noted: peripheral blood 6 weeks after treatment start. Sequenced by immunoSEQ multiplex PCR; TCRdb stores in-frame clones only, minus some. The sample holds tens of thousands of clones, approximately 85% seen once. This material consisted of PBMCs, taken around atezolizumab (anti-PD-L1) treatment. These receptors were taken from a man aged 70-80 years with urothelial cancer.

J is TRBJ2-5 and V is TRBV7-2; 8 bases are shared with TRBD2. Germline assignment: CDR1 SGHTA and CDR2 FQGNSA. The CDR3 extends over 15 amino acids. V trimming: 5 bases; J trimming: 5 bases; junction bases outside the gene matches: 10. The CDR3 spells CASSPNSGISETQYF. CDR3 nucleotides: TGTGCCAGCAGCCCAAATAGCGGGATTTCGGAGACCCAGTACTTC.

This clone has only one observation. The gene calls are TRBV2 and TRBJ1-1; 8 positions match TRBD1. CDR1 SNHLY and CDR2 FYNNEI come from the germline V gene. The J segment lost 4 bases and the V segment lost 8 bases, leaving 9 bases of the junction unmatched. CDR3 length equals 14 residues. This chain's CDR3 is CASDSTGGRTEAFF. CDR3 coding DNA: TGTGCCAGCGATTCCACAGGGGGTCGCACTGAAGCTTTCTTT.

This clone was observed a few times. The chain recombines TRBV19 with TRBJ1-5, with no clear D. Germline V gene data show CDR1 as LNHDA and CDR2 as SQIVND (reference sequence). Trimming cost V 5 bases and J 0 bases, with 11 bases left between them. The CDR3 loop spans 15 amino acids. In DNA, the CDR3 is TGTGCCAGTAGTCCTACAGCTTATAGCAATCAGCCCCAGCATTTT. Amino acid sequence: CASSPTAYSNQPQHF.

This sequence joins TRBV7-9 and TRBJ2-1; D is undetermined. The CDR3 runs 14 residues. V lost 7 bases and J lost 5, with 15 bases in between. In germline, CDR1 is SEHNR, CDR2 FQNEAQ (reference sequence). Here the CDR3 reads CASKQDFTNNEQFF. The CDR3 nucleotides read TGTGCCAGCAAACAAGACTTCACCAACAATGAGCAGTTCTTC.

The chain uses TRBV4-1 and TRBJ2-4, with D maybe TRBD2 (6 bases). This CDR3 is built from 13 residues. V was clipped by 1 base and J by 9 bases, with 10 bases between them. Germline V gene sequence: CDR1 MGHRA, CDR2 YSYEKL. CDR3 nucleotides: TGCGCCAGCAGCCAAGCGGGAGACCGCATTCAGTACTTC. It is translated as CASSQAGDRIQYF.

The J gene is TRBJ1-1, the V gene TRBV7-3; D perhaps matches TRBD1 (6 bases). V was shortened by 6 bases and J by 6 bases, with 14 bases between the two germline ends. CDR3 length: 13 amino acids. Germline assignment: CDR1 SGHTA and CDR2 FQGTGA. The DNA of the CDR3 is TGTGCCAGCAGTAAACAGGGTAAATCTGAAGCTTTCTTT. This gives the protein CASSKQGKSEAFF.

V and J are TRBV19 and TRBJ2-3; 8 bases are shared with TRBD2. V shed 8 bases, J shed 2 bases, and the junction held 6 bases outside the gene matches. The germline CDR1 and CDR2 sequences are LNHDA and SQIVND (reference sequence). This CDR3 is built from 14 residues. CDR3 coding DNA: TGTGCCAGTGGCTTACTAGCGGACACAGATACGCAGTATTTT. Protein sequence: CASGLLADTDTQYF. The variable domain in full, with the rest retrieved from reference TRBV19 and TRBJ2-3, is DGGITQSPKYLFRKEGQNVTLSCEQNLNHDAMYWYRQDPGQGLRLIYYSQIVNDFQKGDIAEGYSVSREKKESFPLTVTSAQKNPTAFYLCASGLLADTDTQYFGPGTRLTVL.

CDR3: CASSSTGADNEQFF. The CDR3 DNA sequence: TGTGCCAGCAGCTCGACAGGAGCGGACAATGAGCAGTTCTTC. The V gene is TRBV7-8, the J gene TRBJ2-1; TRBD1 is a possible D gene (6 bases). CDR1 and CDR2 from the germline V gene are SGHVS and FQNEAQ. The CDR3 runs to 14 residues. V was clipped by 4 bases and J by 5 bases, with 12 bases between them.

The chain has TRBV6-1 and TRBJ2-2, with TRBD2 matching over 8 bases. CDR3 length: 16 residues. CDR1 MNHNS and CDR2 SASEGT come from the germline V gene. Losses at the gene ends were 3 bases for V and 1 base for J; bases not matched to a gene: 4. The CDR3 DNA reads as TGTGCCAGCAGTGAGACTAGCGCGTTGAACACCGGGGAGCTGTTTTTT. It yields the protein CASSETSALNTGELFF.

The chain links TRBV4-1 to TRBJ2-7, with 10 bases aligning to TRBD1. V lost 1 base and J lost 3; bases outside the gene matches: 3. There are 15 residues in the CDR3. Germline V lookup: CDR1 MGHRA, CDR2 YSYEKL. CDR3 in DNA: TGCGCCAGCAGCCAAGGACAGGGGGCACACTACGAGCAGTACTTC. Translation gives CASSQGQGAHYEQYF.

The CDR3 is CASSIGASGSYEQYF. CDR3 bases: TGTGCCAGTAGTATAGGGGCTAGCGGGAGCTACGAGCAGTACTTC. The rearrangement joins TRBV19 to TRBJ2-7, with 10 positions matching TRBD2. Germline loops: CDR1 LNHDA, CDR2 SQIVND (reference sequence). The CDR3 has 15 residues. Trimming took 1 base from V and 3 from J; bases not matched to a gene: 3.

J is TRBJ2-2 and V is TRBV2, with 9 bases fitting TRBD2. The germline V gene encodes CDR1 SNHLY and CDR2 FYNNEI. Unmatched junction bases numbered 3, after V lost 2 bases and J lost 2 bases. The CDR3 spans 16 residues. The CDR3 is CASSEFLAGNTGELFF. DNA for the CDR3: TGTGCCAGCAGTGAATTCCTAGCGGGAAACACCGGGGAGCTGTTTTTT.

The chain couples TRBV7-9 to TRBJ2-1, with 8 positions matching TRBD2. This CDR3 is 15 amino acids long. Germline CDR1 and CDR2: SEHNR and FQNEAQ (reference sequence). Losses at the gene ends were 2 bases for V and 3 bases for J; bases not matched to a gene: 3. The CDR3 protein is CASSLTGGGYNEQFF. The CDR3 coding sequence is TGTGCCAGCAGCTTAACGGGAGGGGGCTACAATGAGCAGTTCTTC. Variable domain in full (rest from reference TRBV7-9 and TRBJ2-1): DTGVSQNPRHKITKRGQNVTFRCDPISEHNRLYWYRQTLGQGPEFLTYFQNEAQLEKSRLLSDRFSAERPKGSFSTLEIQRTEQGDSAMYLCASSLTGGGYNEQFFGPGTRLTVL.

J is TRBJ1-2 and V is TRBV27; D is perhaps TRBD1 (6 bases). CDR1 and CDR2 (germline): MNHEY, SMNVEV (reference sequence). The CDR3 length is 13 residues. V was cut by 4 bases and J by 0 bases, with 6 bases left in between. CDR3 residues: CASSWTANYGYTF. The CDR3 nucleotides are TGTGCCAGCAGTTGGACAGCTAACTATGGCTACACCTTC.

The rearrangement links TRBV2 to TRBJ1-1; the D is unclear. V was cut by 1 base and J by 5 bases, with 8 bases left in between. Germline loops: CDR1 SNHLY, CDR2 FYNNEI. This CDR3 region has 13 residues. The DNA of the CDR3 is TGTGCCAGCAGTGAAGTGGAGTTGACTGAAGCTTTCTTT. Amino acids: CASSEVELTEAFF.

The chain employs TRBV18 and TRBJ2-7, with D possibly TRBD2 on 5 matching bases. Germline CDR1 reads KGHSH; CDR2 reads LQKENI. The CDR3 is made up of 15 amino acids. Trimming took 2 bases from V and 2 from J, leaving 13 bases between them. The CDR3 here is CASSPLTSGAYEQYF. The CDR3 bases are TGTGCCAGCTCACCATTAACCAGCGGCGCCTACGAGCAGTACTTC. Based on the CDR3 plus reference TRBV18 and TRBJ2-7, the full variable domain is NAGVMQNPRHLVRRRGQEARLRCSPMKGHSHVYWYRQLPEEGLKFMVYLQKENIIDESGMPKERFSAEFPKEGPSILRIQQVVRGDSAAYFCASSPLTSGAYEQYFGPGTRLTVT.

The table lists this clone with a count of one. This rearrangement joins TRBV9 to TRBJ2-3, with D possibly being TRBD2 (6 bases). This CDR3 contains 14 residues. V was clipped by 4 bases and J by 4 bases, with 13 bases between them. Germline-derived CDR1 and CDR2 are SGDLS and YYNGEE. This CDR3 is CASSRSWEADTQYF. CDR3 sequence (DNA): TGTGCCAGCAGCCGGAGCTGGGAGGCAGATACGCAGTATTTT. Using reference TRBV9 and TRBJ2-3 for the parts outside the CDR3, the full variable domain is DSGVTQTPKHLITATGQRVTLRCSPRSGDLSVYWYQQSLDQGLQFLIQYYNGEERAKGNILERFSAQQFPDLHSELNLSSLELGDSALYFCASSRSWEADTQYFGPGTRLTVL.

This chain joins TRBV19 and TRBJ1-1; 8 positions agree with TRBD1. Germline V gene lookup returns CDR1 LNHDA and CDR2 SQIVND (reference sequence). V shed 4 bases and J 1 base; nucleotides not matched to a gene: 2. CDR3 size: 14 residues. Here the CDR3 reads CASSRTGSNTEAFF. The CDR3 DNA reads as TGTGCCAGTAGTAGGACAGGGTCGAACACTGAAGCTTTCTTT.

The rearrangement links TRBV29-1 to TRBJ2-3; the match to TRBD2 covers 9 bases. Germline V gives CDR1 SQVTM, CDR2 ANQGSEA. The V segment lost 7 bases and the J segment 5 bases; nucleotides outside the gene matches: 10. The CDR3 totals 14 residues. The DNA of the CDR3 is TGCAGCGCGTATTTAGCGGGAGTAGAAGATACGCAGTATTTT. As protein: CSAYLAGVEDTQYF.

The V call is TRBV5-1, the J call TRBJ2-7; 13 bases align to TRBD2. CDR1 is SGHRS and CDR2 is YFSETQ in the germline V gene. This CDR3 spans 16 amino acids. Trimming took 3 bases from V and 5 from J; bases not matched to a gene: 8. CDR3 region: CASSSGLAGSRDEQYF. DNA of the CDR3: TGCGCCAGCAGCTCGGGACTAGCGGGATCTCGGGACGAGCAGTACTTC.

V and J are TRBV2 and TRBJ1-5; 9 bases match TRBD1. V trimming: 5 bases; J trimming: 7 bases; junction bases outside the gene matches: 6. The length of the CDR3 is 14 residues. CDR1 is SNHLY, CDR2 FYNNEI, per germline. This CDR3 reads CASSTQGAGQPQHF. The DNA for the CDR3 is TGTGCCAGCAGTACACAGGGGGCAGGGCAGCCCCAGCATTTT.

The chain links TRBV6-1 to TRBJ2-1; TRBD1 might be the D (5 bases). The germline V and J ends were trimmed by 6 bases and 4 bases, with 16 bases remaining between them. The CDR3 consists of 15 residues. Germline values: CDR1 MNHNS, CDR2 SASEGT. Written as DNA, the CDR3 is TGTGCCAGCAGCGTAGACAGTCCGCCGTACAATGAGCAGTTCTTC. Protein sequence: CASSVDSPPYNEQFF.

The chain joins TRBV25-1 to TRBJ2-7, with 8 bases matching TRBD1. The germline gives CDR1 MGHDK, CDR2 SYGVNS. V lost 4 bases and J lost 0; bases outside the gene matches: 8. There are 16 residues in the CDR3. The CDR3 coding sequence is TGTGCCAGCAGTGGATTCCGGGACAGGAGCTCCTACGAGCAGTACTTC. This translates into CASSGFRDRSSYEQYF.

The chain is built from TRBV6-4 and TRBJ2-2, with TRBD1 matching 7 bases. The CDR3 totals 15 residues. CDR1 and CDR2 (germline): MRHNA, SNTAGT. With 6 bases clipped from V and 3 bases from J, the junction kept 7 bases outside the gene matches. CDR3 amino acids: CASRRDRADTGELFF. As DNA, the CDR3 is TGTGCCAGCAGACGAGACAGGGCGGACACCGGGGAGCTGTTTTTT.

The chain couples TRBV18 to TRBJ2-7, with 8 nucleotides matching TRBD1. In germline, CDR1 is KGHSH, CDR2 LQKENI. Trimming at V came to 5 bases and at J to 3 bases, leaving 3 bases not matched to a gene. The length of the CDR3 is 13 residues. The CDR3 reads CASSEGQDYEQYF. The CDR3 DNA sequence: TGTGCCAGCTCAGAGGGACAGGACTACGAGCAGTACTTC.

The chain joins TRBV20-1 to TRBJ2-4; 9 bases match TRBD1. This CDR3 contains 11 residues. Trimming removed 6 bases from V and 7 bases from J; junction bases left unmatched: 1. The germline CDR1 and CDR2 sequences are DFQATT and SNEGSKA (reference sequence). CDR3 amino acids: CSAGQGNIQYF. CDR3 nucleotides: TGCAGTGCCGGACAGGGGAACATTCAGTACTTC.

J is TRBJ1-1 and V is TRBV5-6; 7 bases fit TRBD1. In germline, CDR1 is SGHDT, CDR2 YYEEEE. V shed 2 bases and J 0 bases; nucleotides not matched to a gene: 10. This CDR3 region has 17 residues. The CDR3 sequence is CASSFRTGFTLNTEAFF. Written as DNA, the CDR3 is TGTGCCAGCAGCTTCAGGACAGGCTTCACTTTGAACACTGAAGCTTTCTTT.